This is a list of T cell receptor beta chains from one sample in a study of T-cell memory formation after mild COVID-19. TCRdb analysed the 5' RACE reads with MiXCR anew, one entry per CDR3 protein. The sample has some 350,000 distinct CDR3 sequences; around 15% are singletons. Sequencing was carried out using PBMCs or a T cell subset sorted from them (not recorded which). These receptors were collected from a young man who had mild COVID-19 (a few samples of this study predate the infection). Cell type and time point are not known. Each CDR3 is given with its conserved first and last residue. A D gene is named only where the DNA matches it firmly. A clone size is listed for some rows: how often the clone was seen (once, few, many), or a class if it is expanded.

d_gene,j_gene,abundance,v_gene,CDR3aa,CDR3nt
NA,TRBJ2-7,NA,TRBV7-9,CASSPDYQQYF,TGTGCCAGCAGCCCAGACTACCAGCAGTACTTC
NA,TRBJ1-5,NA,TRBV6-5,CASSLDGRDGQPQHF,TGTGCCAGCAGTCTTGACGGGCGGGACGGTCAGCCCCAGCATTTT
NA,TRBJ2-7,NA,TRBV7-9,CASSAPGGYDEQYF,TGTGCCAGCAGCGCCCCCGGGGGTTACGACGAGCAGTACTTC
TRBD1,TRBJ2-1,few,TRBV12-3/TRBV12-4,CASRTGTGGRNEQFF,TGTGCCAGCAGGACCGGGACAGGGGGTAGGAATGAGCAGTTCTTC
NA,TRBJ1-1,NA,TRBV9,CASSVAWGSTEAFF,TGTGCCAGCAGCGTAGCTTGGGGTTCCACTGAAGCTTTCTTT
NA,TRBJ1-2,few,TRBV7-2,CASSYGRGLVDGYTF,TGTGCCAGCAGCTATGGGCGGGGCTTGGTGGATGGCTACACCTTC
NA,TRBJ2-2,NA,TRBV27,CASKDSYTGELFF,TGTGCCAGTAAGGACAGTTACACCGGGGAGCTGTTTTTT
TRBD2,TRBJ2-3,many,TRBV7-2,CASRRTSPTQYF,TGTGCCAGCAGAAGGACTAGCCCTACGCAGTATTTT
NA,TRBJ1-5,NA,TRBV7-6,CASSLGTGEGQPQHF,TGTGCCAGCAGCTTAGGCACGGGGGAGGGTCAGCCCCAGCATTTT
NA,TRBJ2-3,few,TRBV12-3/TRBV12-4,CASSLPRSGLDTQYF,TGTGCCAGCAGTTTACCCCGATCGGGGTTGGATACGCAGTATTTT
NA,TRBJ2-3,few,TRBV4-3,CASSQDRSTDTQYF,TGTGCCAGCAGCCAAGACAGGAGCACAGATACGCAGTATTTT
TRBD2,TRBJ2-3,NA,TRBV19,CASSTLLAGGTDTQYF,TGTGCCAGTAGTACGCTCCTAGCGGGGGGAACAGATACGCAGTATTTT
TRBD2,TRBJ2-3,NA,TRBV7-2,CASSSGLAGGLSWDTQYF,TGTGCCAGCAGCTCAGGACTAGCGGGGGGGCTGAGTTGGGATACGCAGTATTTT
NA,TRBJ2-1,NA,TRBV7-2,CASSPEGGHNEQFF,TGTGCCAGCAGCCCGGAAGGGGGACACAATGAGCAGTTCTTC
NA,TRBJ2-5,medium-sized,TRBV7-9,CASSLVGTETQYF,TGTGCCAGCAGCTTAGTTGGGACGGAGACCCAGTACTTC
NA,TRBJ2-7,many,TRBV11-2,CASSLGGPYEQYF,TGCGCCAGCAGCTTAGGGGGTCCCTACGAGCAGTACTTC
NA,TRBJ1-1,few,TRBV12-5,CASLNWGNTEAFF,TGTGCTAGCCTTAACTGGGGGAACACTGAAGCTTTCTTT
NA,TRBJ2-5,few,TRBV3-1,CASSHLGRGQETQYF,TGTGCCAGCAGCCACTTAGGCCGGGGCCAAGAGACCCAGTACTTC
NA,TRBJ2-2,many,TRBV4-1,CASSRTRQANTGELFF,TGCGCCAGCAGCCGGACGAGACAGGCCAACACCGGGGAGCTGTTTTTT
NA,TRBJ1-1,NA,TRBV7-2,CASSLRGVGEAFF,TGTGCCAGCAGCCTAAGAGGGGTAGGTGAAGCTTTCTTT